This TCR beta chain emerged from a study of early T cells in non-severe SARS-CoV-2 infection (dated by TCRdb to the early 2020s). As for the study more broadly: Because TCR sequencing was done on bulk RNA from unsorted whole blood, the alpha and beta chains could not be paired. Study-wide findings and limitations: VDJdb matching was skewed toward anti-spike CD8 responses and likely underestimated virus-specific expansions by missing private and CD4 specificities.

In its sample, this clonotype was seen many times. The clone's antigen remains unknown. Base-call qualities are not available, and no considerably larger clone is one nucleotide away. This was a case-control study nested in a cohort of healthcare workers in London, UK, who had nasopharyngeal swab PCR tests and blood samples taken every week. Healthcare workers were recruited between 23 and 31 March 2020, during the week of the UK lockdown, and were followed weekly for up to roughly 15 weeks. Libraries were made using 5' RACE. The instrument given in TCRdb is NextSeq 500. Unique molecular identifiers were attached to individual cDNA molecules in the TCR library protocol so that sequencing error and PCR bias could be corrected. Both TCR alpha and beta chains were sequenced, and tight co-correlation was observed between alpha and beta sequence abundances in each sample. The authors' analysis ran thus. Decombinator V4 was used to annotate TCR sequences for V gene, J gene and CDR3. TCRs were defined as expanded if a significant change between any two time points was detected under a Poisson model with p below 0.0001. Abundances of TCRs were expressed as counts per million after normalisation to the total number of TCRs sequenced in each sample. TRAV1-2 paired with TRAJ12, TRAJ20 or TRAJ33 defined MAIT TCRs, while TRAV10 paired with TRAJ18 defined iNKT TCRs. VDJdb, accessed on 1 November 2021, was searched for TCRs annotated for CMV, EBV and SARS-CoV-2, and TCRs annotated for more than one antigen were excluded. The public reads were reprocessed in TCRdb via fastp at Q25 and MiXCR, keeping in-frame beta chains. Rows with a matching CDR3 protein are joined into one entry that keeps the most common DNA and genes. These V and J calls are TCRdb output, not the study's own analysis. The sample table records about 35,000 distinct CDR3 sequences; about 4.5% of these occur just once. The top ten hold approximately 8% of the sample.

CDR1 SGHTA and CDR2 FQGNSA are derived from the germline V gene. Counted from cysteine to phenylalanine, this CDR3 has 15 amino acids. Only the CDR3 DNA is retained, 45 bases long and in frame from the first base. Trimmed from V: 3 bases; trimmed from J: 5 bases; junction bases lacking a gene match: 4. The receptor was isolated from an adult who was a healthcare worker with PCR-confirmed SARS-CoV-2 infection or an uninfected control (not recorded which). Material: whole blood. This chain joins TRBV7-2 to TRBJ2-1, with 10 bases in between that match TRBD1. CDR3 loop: CASSFSGTGDNEQFF. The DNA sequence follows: TGTGCCAGCAGCTTTTCCGGGACAGGGGACAATGAGCAGTTCTTC.